This T cell receptor (beta chain) is drawn from a study of vaccination and CD4 T cells after COVID-19 (dated by TCRdb to between 2021 and 2024). For the wider study: The convalescent cohort comprised six males and four females, including two Hispanic individuals, seven Caucasians, two Asians and one multiracial person. In an earlier paper using these donors, memory CD4+ T cell crossreactivity between SARS-CoV-2 and common cold coronavirus spike proteins was assessed at the TCR clonotype level. Post-vaccine blood samples were collected a median of around 10 weeks after the second vaccine dose, ranging from about 12 to 241 days. For stimulating the cultures, overlapping spike peptide pools were used, derived from SARS-CoV-2 as well as from the common cold coronaviruses HCoV-NL63, HCoV-OC43 and HCoV-229E. The spike-specific CD4+ TCR repertoire was compared before and after mRNA vaccination in approximately 9 COVID-19 convalescent patients and several infection-naive healthy vaccine recipients. Control cultures received a CEFX viral epitope pool as the positive control, an HIV-1 Nef peptide pool as the negative control, or no peptide. Participants received two doses of either the Pfizer-BioNTech BNT162b2 vaccine (n=8) or the Moderna mRNA-1273 vaccine (n=2). Post-COVID blood samples from convalescent patients were collected a median of about 100 days after diagnosis, with a range of 35 to 161 days.

From a lookup of the germline V gene, CDR1 and CDR2 are SGHTA and FQGNSA. Including the terminal cysteine and phenylalanine, the CDR3 comprises 15 residues. Kept here is only the CDR3 DNA, which spans 45 bases and is read in frame from base 1. V was cut back by 1 base and J by 0 bases, leaving a gap of 7 bases between them. Interpreted using the paper, the treatment or condition label stands for: roughly 10-day PBMC culture with coronavirus spike peptide pools or control peptides (ViraFEST assay). CD4+ T cells from unexposed donors were collected before the COVID-19 pandemic (2011-2018). The ViraFEST assay was used in the study, in which antigen-specific T cells were expanded with peptide pools and expanded clonotypes were subsequently identified by TCR sequencing. Each well held 2 million or so PBMCs cultured in IMDM containing about 5% human AB serum and around 9.2 IU/ml IL-2, with 10 ug/ml peptide pools added. On days 3 and 7, half of the culture medium was replaced with fresh IL-2-containing medium. After roughly nine days of culture, CD4+ T cells were isolated by negative selection using the EasySep CD4+ T cell isolation kit. As cell number allowed, CD4+ T cells from unexposed donors were tested for reactivity to SARS-CoV-2 S and N and to four common cold coronavirus spike pools. PBMCs were separated from whole blood using Ficoll-Paque Plus gradient centrifugation and then either used fresh or cryopreserved at -140C. Each culture condition was generally run in triplicate wells. Leukapheresis product for the unexposed donors was purchased commercially.

To note about this clonotype: It has no known antigen specificity. Base-call qualities are not available, and no considerably larger clone is one nucleotide away.

Study-level results and caveats: In convalescent patients, a median 86.3% of post-vaccine SARS-CoV-2-reactive clones were detected only after vaccination, and vaccine-specific priming was suggested by this finding. An increase in the median number of SARS-CoV-2-reactive clonotypes from 20 to 25 after infection to 35 to 40 after vaccination was observed, but the change was not found to be significant. Relatively few convalescent patients were included in the study, and early timepoints after natural infection were not analyzed. Nearly all vaccine-specific clones in convalescent patients (304 of 307) were mono-reactive for SARS-CoV-2 spike rather than cross-reactive with common cold coronaviruses.

Preparation of the library involved PCR. DNA from cultured CD4+ T cells underwent TCR sequencing with the Oncomine TCR Beta short-read assay at the Johns Hopkins FTIC core. Genomic DNA was extracted from the cultured CD4+ T cells with the QIAamp micro DNA kit. Oncomine TCR Beta libraries from cultured CD4+ T cells were pooled using unique dual indexes and sequenced on an Illumina iSeq 100. Processing in the source paper ran as follows. Non-productive sequences were removed, and CDR3s not starting with C, not ending with F or W, or shorter than 7 amino acids were discarded. The MANAFEST web application identified antigen-specific clonotypes by comparing peptide-stimulated wells against reference wells and other culture wells. Positive clones required FDR below 0.05, an odds ratio above 5, and productive frequency above 0.1% in at least two of three replicate wells. A clonotype was classed as cross-reactive if the clonotype showed significant expansion both in SARS-CoV-2 spike wells and in at least one common cold coronavirus spike condition. Similarity between CDR3 sequences was evaluated in R version 3.6.1 using Levenshtein distances (stringdist) and unrooted phylogenetic trees (ape). TCRdb passed the public sequencing reads through fastp at Q25 and MiXCR, retaining productive beta sequences. Records with the same CDR3 protein are collapsed into one entry carrying the most frequent genes and DNA. None of the V and J calls come from the authors' own analysis; TCRdb made them. Recorded for this sample are 6,000 or so distinct CDR3 sequences; under 60% of them occurred a single time. Approximately 25% of the sample is in the top ten clones.

Sequences were obtained from CD4+ T cells from blood, cultured in vitro. The chain couples TRBV7-2 to TRBJ1-5, with an unclear D gene assignment. The source of this sequence is a human donor in good health. The DNA sequence reads TGTGCCAGCAGCTTAGTCGCAGCTAGCAATCAGCCCCAGCATTTT. This is translated as CASSLVAASNQPQHF.